This TCR beta chain was captured by sequencing in a study of OX40 agonist ivuxolimab in advanced cancers. Whole-study context: Those treated in dose escalation had hepatocellular carcinoma, melanoma, renal cell cancer or head and neck cancer.

The CDR3 consists of 13 residues. Trimming removed 6 bases from V and 2 bases from J, with 11 bases in between. Germline CDR1 MDHEN, CDR2 SYDVKM. The method was immunoSEQ multiplex PCR; TCRdb's version includes in-frame clones alone and lacks a portion of them. The sample lists tens of thousands of clones, about 86% occurring once. The receptor comes from an adult with an advanced solid tumor such as melanoma, head and neck, liver or kidney cancer. The chain links TRBV28 to TRBJ2-7; a possible D gene is TRBD2 (6 bases). This material consisted of CD4+ or CD8+ T cells sorted from blood, taken in a trial of the OX40 agonist ivuxolimab. The CDR3 region has the DNA TGTGCCAGCAGAACCCGGGGGACCTACGAGCAGTACTTC. Protein sequence: CASRTRGTYEQYF.